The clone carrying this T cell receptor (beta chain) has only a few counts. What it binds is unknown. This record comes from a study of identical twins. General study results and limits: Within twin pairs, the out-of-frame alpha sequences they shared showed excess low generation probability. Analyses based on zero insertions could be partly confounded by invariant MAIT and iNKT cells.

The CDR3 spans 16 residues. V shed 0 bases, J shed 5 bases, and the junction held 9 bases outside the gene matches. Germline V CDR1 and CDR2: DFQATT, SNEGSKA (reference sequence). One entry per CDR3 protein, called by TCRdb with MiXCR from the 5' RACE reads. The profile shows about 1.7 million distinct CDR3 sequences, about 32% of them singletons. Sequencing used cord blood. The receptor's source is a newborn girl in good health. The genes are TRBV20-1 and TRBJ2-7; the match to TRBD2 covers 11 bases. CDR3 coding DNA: TGCAGTGCTAGAGATCGTTATAGCGGGAGGGAAAACGAGCAGTACTTC. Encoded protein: CSARDRYSGRENEQYF.